This T cell receptor (beta chain) emerged from a study of beta chain features in type 1 diabetes. On this clone: Its antigen is undetermined.

The CDR3 is made up of 14 amino acids. From germline, CDR1 is ENHRY and CDR2 SYGVKD. V lost 0 bases, J lost 3 bases, and 2 bases stayed unmatched. Study findings and constraints: Naive, central memory and Treg TCRB repertoires appeared more alike in patients than in healthy donors. Significant though moderate, a shortening of TCRB CDR3s appeared in all four CD4+ subsets of Type 1 diabetes patients.

The isolated RNA, all of it, was reverse transcribed, so expressed TCRB transcripts were what got sequenced. Clones were sequenced by immunoSEQ multiplex PCR, and TCRdb holds only the in-frame ones, with some missing. The data show a few hundred thousand clones, over 8.5% seen once. The collection from each donor was one heparinised blood draw averaging approximately 110 mL. Once sorted, every population was more than 98% pure. This rearrangement joins TRBV10-3 to TRBJ2-7; 7 nucleotides agree with TRBD2. This receptor was obtained from a man younger than 40 with type 1 diabetes. The specimen was central memory CD4+ T cells from blood. This CDR3 reads CAISESASGYEQYF. The CDR3 DNA follows: TGTGCCATCAGTGAGTCGGCTAGCGGCTACGAGCAGTACTTC.